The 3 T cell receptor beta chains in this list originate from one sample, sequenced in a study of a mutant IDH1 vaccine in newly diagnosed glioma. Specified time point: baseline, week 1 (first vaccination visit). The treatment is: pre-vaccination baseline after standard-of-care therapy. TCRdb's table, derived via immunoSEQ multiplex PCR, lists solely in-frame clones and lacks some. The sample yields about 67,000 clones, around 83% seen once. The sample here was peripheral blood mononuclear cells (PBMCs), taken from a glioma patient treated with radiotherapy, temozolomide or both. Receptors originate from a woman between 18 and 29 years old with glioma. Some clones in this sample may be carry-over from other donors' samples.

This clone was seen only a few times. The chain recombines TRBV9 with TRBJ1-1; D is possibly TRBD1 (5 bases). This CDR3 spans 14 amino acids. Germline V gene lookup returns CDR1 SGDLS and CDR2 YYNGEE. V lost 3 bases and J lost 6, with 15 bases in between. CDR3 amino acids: CASSGLGVISEAFF. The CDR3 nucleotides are TGTGCCAGCAGCGGTCTAGGGGTTATTTCTGAAGCTTTCTTT.

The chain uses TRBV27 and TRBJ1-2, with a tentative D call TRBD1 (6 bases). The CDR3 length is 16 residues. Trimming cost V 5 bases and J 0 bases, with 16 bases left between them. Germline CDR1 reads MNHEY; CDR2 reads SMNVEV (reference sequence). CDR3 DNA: TGTGCCAGCAGTAGACGACAGGACCCCCCTAACTATGGCTACACCTTC. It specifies CASSRRQDPPNYGYTF.

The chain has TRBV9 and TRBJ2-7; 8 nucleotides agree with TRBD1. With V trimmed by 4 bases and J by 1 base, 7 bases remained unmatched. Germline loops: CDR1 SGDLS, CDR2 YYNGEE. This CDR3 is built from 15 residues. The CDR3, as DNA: TGTGCCAGCAGCATACAGGGGGAGAGGTCCTACGAGCAGTACTTC. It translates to CASSIQGERSYEQYF.